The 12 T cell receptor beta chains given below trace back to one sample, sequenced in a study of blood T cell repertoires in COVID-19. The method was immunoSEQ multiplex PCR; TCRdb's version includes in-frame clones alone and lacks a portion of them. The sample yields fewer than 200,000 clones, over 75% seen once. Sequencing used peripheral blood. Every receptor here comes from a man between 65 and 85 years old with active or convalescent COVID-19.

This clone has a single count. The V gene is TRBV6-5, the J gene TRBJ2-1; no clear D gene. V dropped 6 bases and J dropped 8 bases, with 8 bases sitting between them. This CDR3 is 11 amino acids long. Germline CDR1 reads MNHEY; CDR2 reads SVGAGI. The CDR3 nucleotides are TGTGCCAGCAGGAGTGCGTATGAGCAGTTCTTC. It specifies CASRSAYEQFF.

The CDR3 region is CASSIALAGGEEQFF. The CDR3 DNA follows: TGTGCCAGTAGTATAGCACTAGCGGGAGGAGAAGAGCAGTTCTTC. This chain links TRBV19 with TRBJ2-1; TRBD2 aligns across 12 bases. This CDR3 has 15 amino acids. J gave up 10 bases and V 1 base, and 5 bases lay outside the gene matches. The germline gives CDR1 LNHDA, CDR2 SQIVND (reference sequence).

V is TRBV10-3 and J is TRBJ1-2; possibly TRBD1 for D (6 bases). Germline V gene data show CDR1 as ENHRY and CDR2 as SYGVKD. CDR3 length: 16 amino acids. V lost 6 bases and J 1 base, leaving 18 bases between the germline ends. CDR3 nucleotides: TGTGCCATCAGGGACAGCCTATCCCTTCATAACTATGGCTACACCTTC. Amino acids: CAIRDSLSLHNYGYTF.

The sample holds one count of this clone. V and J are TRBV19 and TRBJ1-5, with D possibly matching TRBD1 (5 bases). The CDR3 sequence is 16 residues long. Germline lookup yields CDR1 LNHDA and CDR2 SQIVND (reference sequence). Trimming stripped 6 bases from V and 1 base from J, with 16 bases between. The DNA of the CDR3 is TGTGCCAGTAGGAATGGATGGGGCAGCAGCAATCAGCCCCAGCATTTT. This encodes CASRNGWGSSNQPQHF.

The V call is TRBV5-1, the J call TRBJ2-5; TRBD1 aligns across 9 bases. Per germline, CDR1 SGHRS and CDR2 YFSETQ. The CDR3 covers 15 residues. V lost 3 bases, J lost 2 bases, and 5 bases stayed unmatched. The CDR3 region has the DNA TGCGCCAGCAGCTCGGAGGGGACAGGGCAAGAGACCCAGTACTTC. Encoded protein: CASSSEGTGQETQYF.

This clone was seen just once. The CDR3 region is CASSIDQGSRSTDTQYF. Here the CDR3 DNA reads TGTGCCAGTAGTATAGATCAGGGGTCAAGAAGCACAGATACGCAGTATTTT. The chain links TRBV19 to TRBJ2-3, with D tentatively TRBD1 (6 bases). CDR3 length: 17 amino acids. The germline V gene encodes CDR1 LNHDA and CDR2 SQIVND (reference sequence). V was pared by 0 bases and J by 0 bases, with 13 bases between.

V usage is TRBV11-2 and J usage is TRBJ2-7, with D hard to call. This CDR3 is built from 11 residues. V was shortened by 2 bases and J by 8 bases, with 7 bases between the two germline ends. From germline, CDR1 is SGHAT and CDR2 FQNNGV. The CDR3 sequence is CASSLFTQQYF. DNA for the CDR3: TGTGCCAGCAGCTTATTCACACAGCAGTACTTC.

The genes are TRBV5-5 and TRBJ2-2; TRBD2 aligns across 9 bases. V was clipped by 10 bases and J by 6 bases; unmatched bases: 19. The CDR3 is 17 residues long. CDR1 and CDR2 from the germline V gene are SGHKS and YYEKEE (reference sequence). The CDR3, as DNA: TGTGCCCGCCGCGGGATTCCTCGCGGGGGGGCGTCCGGGGAGCTGTTTTTT. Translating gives CARRGIPRGGASGELFF.

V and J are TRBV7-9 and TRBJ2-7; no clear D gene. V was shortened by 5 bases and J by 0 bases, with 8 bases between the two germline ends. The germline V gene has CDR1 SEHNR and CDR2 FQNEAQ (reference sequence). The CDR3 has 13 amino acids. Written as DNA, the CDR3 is TGTGCCAGCAGCCCCGGTACCTCCTACGAGCAGTACTTC. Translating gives CASSPGTSYEQYF.

The CDR3 DNA sequence: TGTGCCTGGATGTCGTCCTACGAGCAGTACTTC. Translating gives CAWMSSYEQYF. The chain has TRBV30 and TRBJ2-7; no definite D call. Germline V gene sequence: CDR1 GTSNPN, CDR2 SVGIG (reference sequence). V was cut by 4 bases and J by 1 base, with 5 bases left in between. The CDR3 sequence is 11 residues long.

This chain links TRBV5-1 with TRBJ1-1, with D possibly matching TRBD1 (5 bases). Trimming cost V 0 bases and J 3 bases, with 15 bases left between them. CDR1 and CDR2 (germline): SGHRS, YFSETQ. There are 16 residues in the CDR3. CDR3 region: CASSLVGNRLDTEAFF. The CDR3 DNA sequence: TGCGCCAGCAGCTTGGTGGGCAACAGGTTGGACACTGAAGCTTTCTTT.

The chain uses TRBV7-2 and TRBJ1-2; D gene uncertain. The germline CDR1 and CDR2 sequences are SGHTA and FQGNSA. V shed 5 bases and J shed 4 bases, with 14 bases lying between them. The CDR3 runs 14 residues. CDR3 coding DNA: TGTGCCAGCAGCCCCTGGGAGGGAGGCTATGGCTACACCTTC. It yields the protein CASSPWEGGYGYTF.